This is a list of T cell receptor beta chains from one sample in a study of regulatory T cells in long-lasting Graves disease. TCRdb reprocessed the multiplex PCR reads via MiXCR and lists one record per CDR3 protein. Here the sample spans 300,000 to 400,000 distinct CDR3 sequences, approximately 16% being singletons. This same sample was also part of a study on T cells in Graves' hyperthyroidism and ophthalmopathy.

This specimen consisted of peripheral blood mononuclear cells (PBMCs), obtained at new diagnosis, from a patient treated with antithyroid drugs. The receptors were sampled from a man aged 35 to 55 with Graves disease. The CDR3 runs from the conserved cysteine through the conserved F or W. Each record gives: J gene, clone size, D gene, V gene, CDR3 DNA, CDR3 protein. D genes are given only for firm matches. Expanded clones get a size class; other rows say once, few or many, or leave the size out.

>TRBJ2-7|.|.|TRBV18
TGTGCCAGCTCACCAAGGGACGGCAGCGATCCCTACGAGCAGTACTTC
CASSPRDGSDPYEQYF
>TRBJ2-3|many|.|TRBV5-1
TGCGCCAGCAGCTTAGGGACTGCAGATACGCAGTATTTT
CASSLGTADTQYF
>TRBJ2-3|many|TRBD2|TRBV6-1
TGTGCCAGCAGCAAGACTAGCGCCGGGGCAGATACGCAGTATTTT
CASSKTSAGADTQYF
>TRBJ2-3|many|TRBD2|TRBV7-9
TGTGCCAGCAGCACACTAGCGGGGGGGAGAGATACGCAGTATTTT
CASSTLAGGRDTQYF
>TRBJ1-1|many|TRBD1|TRBV30
TGTGCCTGGAGCCAAGGGACAGTGAACACTGAAGCTTTCTTT
CAWSQGTVNTEAFF
>TRBJ2-1|few|.|TRBV6-2/TRBV6-3
TGTGCCAGCAGTTACTCCCAGGGGTTGGGAAACTACAATGAGCAGTTCTTC
CASSYSQGLGNYNEQFF
>TRBJ1-5|many|.|TRBV2
TGTGCCAGCAGAGGAGAACGAGGTCAGCCCCAGCATTTT
CASRGERGQPQHF
>TRBJ2-3|many|TRBD2|TRBV6-2/TRBV6-3
TGTGCCAGCAGCGACGGAGGACTAGCGGGGTCAGATACGCAGTATTTT
CASSDGGLAGSDTQYF
>TRBJ2-4|few|.|TRBV6-2/TRBV6-3
TGTGCCAGTACGACAAAAGCCAAAAACATTCAGTACTTC
CASTTKAKNIQYF
>TRBJ2-3|many|.|TRBV2
TGTGCCAGCAGTCGCTACGGATGGGGGATTGGTACAGATACGCAGTATTTT
CASSRYGWGIGTDTQYF
>TRBJ2-7|many|.|TRBV6-2/TRBV6-3
TGTGCCAGCAGTGACCTCGAACACGCCTACGAGCAGTACTTC
CASSDLEHAYEQYF
>TRBJ1-2|many|.|TRBV2
TGTGCCAGCAGTGGGGAGAACTATGGCTACACCTTC
CASSGENYGYTF
>TRBJ2-5|.|.|TRBV7-7
TGTGCCAGCAGCTTTTACGGGGAAGAGACCCAGTACTTC
CASSFYGEETQYF
>TRBJ1-3|few|.|TRBV5-8
TGTGCCAGCAGCTTGGTGACAGACTCTGGAAACACCATATATTTT
CASSLVTDSGNTIYF
>TRBJ2-5|few|.|TRBV4-1
TGCGCCAGCAGCTTCGGACCAGCTCAAGAGACCCAGTACTTC
CASSFGPAQETQYF
>TRBJ1-1|many|.|TRBV11-3
TGTGCCAGCAGCTTAGGACGGATAAACACTGAAGCTTTCTTT
CASSLGRINTEAFF
>TRBJ1-3|few|.|TRBV7-3
TGTGCCAGCAGCTTAAACCAGGACTCTGGAAACACCATATATTTT
CASSLNQDSGNTIYF
>TRBJ2-2|many|.|TRBV18
TGTGCCAGCTCACGCAATAGCGGTACGAACACCGGGGAGCTGTTTTTT
CASSRNSGTNTGELFF
>TRBJ1-2|few|.|TRBV5-1
TGCGCCAGCAGCTCAAGGGCTCCTAACTATGGCTACACCTTC
CASSSRAPNYGYTF
>TRBJ2-5|few|.|TRBV5-1
TGCGCCAGCAGCTTGGACGTTGTGGAGACCCAGTACTTC
CASSLDVVETQYF
>TRBJ2-5|.|.|TRBV3-1
TGTGCCAGCAGCCAAGCGGGGGACTTTAAAGAGACCCAGTACTTC
CASSQAGDFKETQYF
>TRBJ1-1|many|TRBD1|TRBV20-1
TGCAGTGCTAGAGATCGGACAGGGGGCACTGAAGCTTTCTTT
CSARDRTGGTEAFF
>TRBJ1-4|many|.|TRBV28
TGTGCCAGCAGTGGCGGGGGAGGTGAAAAACTGTTTTTT
CASSGGGGEKLFF
>TRBJ1-2|.|.|TRBV28
TGTGCCAGCAGTCCTCCCCATATTGGGATCTATGGCTACACCTTC
CASSPPHIGIYGYTF
>TRBJ2-7|.|.|TRBV4-1
TGCGCCAGCAGCCAAGCTAGGGGACGACTTACCTACGAGCAGTACTTC
CASSQARGRLTYEQYF
>TRBJ2-1|.|.|TRBV11-2
TGTGCCAGCAGCTTATCCTCAAGGTACAATGAGCAGTTCTTC
CASSLSSRYNEQFF
>TRBJ1-5|many|.|TRBV15
TGTGCCACCAGCAGAGATATGAGTCAGCCCCAGCATTTT
CATSRDMSQPQHF
>TRBJ2-7|many|.|TRBV11-2
TGTGCCAGCAGCTTCGGACAACTCTACGAGCAGTACTTC
CASSFGQLYEQYF
>TRBJ1-5|many|.|TRBV20-1
TGCAGTGCTAGTGGGATATTCGGCAATCAGCCCCAGCATTTT
CSASGIFGNQPQHF
>TRBJ2-7|many|.|TRBV5-1
TGCGCCAGCAGCCCCGCGGCAAGGAACACCGAGCAGTACTTC
CASSPAARNTEQYF
>TRBJ2-2|.|TRBD2|TRBV20-1
TGCAGTGCTCCTGGCCAGCGGGGGAGCACCGGGGGGCTGTTTTTT
CSAPGQRGSTGGLFF
>TRBJ2-7|few|TRBD1|TRBV20-1
TGCAGTGCTAGAGACTCCGGGACAGGGGGATACGAGCAGTACTTC
CSARDSGTGGYEQYF
>TRBJ1-2|.|.|TRBV20-1
TGCAGCGGAGATATGGGGACGGGCAACTATGGCTACACCTTC
CSGDMGTGNYGYTF
>TRBJ2-3|few|.|TRBV11-2
TGTGCCAGCAGCTTAAACGCGGCAGGCACAGATACGCAGTATTTT
CASSLNAAGTDTQYF
>TRBJ1-1|many|TRBD1|TRBV4-1
TGCGCCAGCAGCGTTGTCCCGGGGACAGCCGGCACTGAAGCTTTCTTT
CASSVVPGTAGTEAFF
>TRBJ1-5|few|.|TRBV4-1
TGCGCCAGCAGCCAAGATAGAACGGTCAATCAGCCCCAGCATTTT
CASSQDRTVNQPQHF
>TRBJ1-4|many|TRBD1|TRBV12-3/TRBV12-4
TGTGCCAGCAGTTTAAGGACAGGGGTGGAAAAACTGTTTTTT
CASSLRTGVEKLFF
>TRBJ1-6|many|.|TRBV12-3/TRBV12-4
TGTGCCAGCAGGTGGGGGGTGGCAGGGGACAATTCACCCCTCCACTTT
CASRWGVAGDNSPLHF
>TRBJ2-5|.|.|TRBV19
TGTGCCAGTAGTATTGGAGGGAAAGGGACCCAGTACTTC
CASSIGGKGTQYF
>TRBJ1-2|few|TRBD1|TRBV27
TGTGCCAGCAGTTCCAGTACAGGGGGAAAGGGCTACACCTTC
CASSSSTGGKGYTF
>TRBJ2-5|.|.|TRBV5-1
TGCGCCAGCAGCCCAGGGTCAAGAGAGACCCAGTACTTC
CASSPGSRETQYF
>TRBJ2-6|few|.|TRBV27
TGTGCCAGCAGTTTGTGGGGCTCTGGGGCCAACGTCCTGACTTTC
CASSLWGSGANVLTF
>TRBJ1-2|.|.|TRBV28
TGTGCCAGCAGTCTCAGGGCGAACTATGGCTGCACCTTC
CASSLRANYGCTF
>TRBJ2-7|many|TRBD2|TRBV5-1
TGCGCCAGCAGCTTGACAGGGACTAGCTCCTACGAGCAGTACTTC
CASSLTGTSSYEQYF
>TRBJ2-7|.|TRBD2|TRBV27
TGTGCCAGCAGGTCGGGGGGGGGCTACGAGCAGTACTTC
CASRSGGGYEQYF
>TRBJ1-4|few|TRBD1|TRBV28
TGTGCCAGCAGTTTACCAGGACAGGGGAATGAAAAACTGTTTTTT
CASSLPGQGNEKLFF
>TRBJ2-7|.|.|TRBV7-2
TGTGCCAGCAGCTTTTCCCGCGGGTGGACCCTTTCCTACGAGCAGTACTTC
CASSFSRGWTLSYEQYF
>TRBJ1-5|many|TRBD1|TRBV24-1
TGTGCCACCAGTGATCCGGGACAGGGGGATTATCAGCCCCAGCATTTT
CATSDPGQGDYQPQHF
>TRBJ2-1|few|TRBD1|TRBV24-1
TGTGCCACCAGTGATTTCGGACAGGGGCAACATGAGCAGTTCTTC
CATSDFGQGQHEQFF
>TRBJ1-1|many|.|TRBV5-4
TGTGCCAGCAGCCCCCCCCGGACAGACAGTAACACTGAAGCTTTCTTT
CASSPPRTDSNTEAFF
>TRBJ1-1|many|.|TRBV18
TGTGCCAGCTCACCACTCACCATGGACACTGAAGCTTTCTTT
CASSPLTMDTEAFF
>TRBJ1-1|many|.|TRBV6-1
TGTGCCAGCGCAGTACAGGGAATGAACACTGAAGCTTTCTTT
CASAVQGMNTEAFF
>TRBJ2-3|many|.|TRBV20-1
TGCAGTGTGGCGGGGCTAGGCACAGATACGCAGTATTTT
CSVAGLGTDTQYF
>TRBJ1-2|many|.|TRBV27
TGTGCCAGCTGTAGGGGACCCTGCTATGGCTACACCTTC
CASCRGPCYGYTF
>TRBJ1-1|.|.|TRBV6-2/TRBV6-3
TGTGCCAGCAGTTACGGGGGGGGGTCAGCTTTCTTT
CASSYGGGSAFF